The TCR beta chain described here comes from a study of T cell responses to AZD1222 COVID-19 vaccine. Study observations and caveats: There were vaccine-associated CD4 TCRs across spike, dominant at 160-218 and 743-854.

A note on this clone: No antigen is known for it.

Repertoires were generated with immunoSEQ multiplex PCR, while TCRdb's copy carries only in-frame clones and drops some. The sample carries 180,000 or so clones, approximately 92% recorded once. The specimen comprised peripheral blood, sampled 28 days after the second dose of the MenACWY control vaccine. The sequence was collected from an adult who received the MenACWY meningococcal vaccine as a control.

CDR3 bases: TGTGCCAGCAGTCCTATTGGCGGGCATCAGCCCCAGCATTTT. As protein: CASSPIGGHQPQHF. The chain is built from TRBV25-1 and TRBJ1-5; D gene unclear. The germline gives CDR1 MGHDK, CDR2 SYGVNS. The V gene lost 5 bases and the J gene lost 5 bases, with 13 bases spanning the gap. This CDR3 comprises 14 residues. Supplemented by reference TRBV25-1 and TRBJ1-5, the full variable domain reads EADIYQTPRYLVIGTGKKITLECSQTMGHDKMYWYQQDPGMELHLIHYSYGVNSTEKGDLSSESTVSRIRTEHFPLTLESARPSHTSQYLCASSPIGGHQPQHFGDGTRLSIL.